This T cell receptor beta chain was found in a study of T cell responses to AZD1222 COVID-19 vaccine (dated by TCRdb to about 2021). Study-wide context: A total of roughly 240 trial participants underwent TCR sequencing, of whom 200 to 220 received two doses of AZD1222 and some 25 received two doses of the MenACWY control vaccine. Trial participants were enrolled into age subgroups of 18-55, 56-69 and 70-plus years, which contained around 140, 26 and 57 TCR-sequenced participants, respectively. Paper-wide results and their limitations: Reportedly, close to half of the unique spike-specific TCRs recognized epitopes lying outside the regions that are mutated in the B.1.351 and B.1.1.7 variants. Conclusions about previously exposed vaccinees were limited because only six AZD1222 recipients were SARS-CoV-2 seropositive at baseline. A significant rise in spike-specific TCR breadth and depth was observed after two AZD1222 doses relative to day 0 and relative to MenACWY recipients. Because no day 14 peak-response samples were available, the repertoires could be characterized only after the peak T cell response. The vaccine-associated CD4 TCRs covered the entire spike protein, and the dominant responses fell in regions 160-218 and 743-854. In the small 56-69-year group, the increase in depth fell short of significance, most likely because of low power. Participants were mostly white British and included more females than males, and it was suggested by the authors that clonal diversity may have been underestimated.

The CDR3 regions of human TCRbeta chains were subjected to immunosequencing. In the original analysis: TCRs in the repertoires were compared against a reference library of SARS-CoV-2-specific TCRs that had been generated with the MIRA antigen-specificity platform. Breadth was defined as the fraction of unique TCRs that were SARS-CoV-2-associated. Depth was defined as the fraction of total T cells that were SARS-CoV-2-associated. Using the MIRA data, each spike-specific TCR was mapped to the spike region that the TCR reacts to and placed in a CD4 or CD8 class. Log10-transformed breadth and depth values were compared by one-way ANOVA with Sidak's multiple comparisons tests. TCRdb carries this immuneACCESS record with in-frame sequences only. Its versions omit some clonotypes, under half of them owing to an unresolved V gene in the studies checked, with the rest unexplained. V and J calls and clone size are those listed in that table; D and trimming were worked out from the DNA. For this sample there are 110,000 to 150,000 clones; more than 70% appear just once. The leading ten clones occupy about 3.4% of the sample.

On this clone itself: The target of this receptor is not known. Base qualities are not recorded, but no much larger clone differs from it by a single base.

A distance of 8 bases separates the germline ends of V and J, which lose 1 base and 2 bases respectively. The CDR3 starts with the cysteine, ends with the phenylalanine, and has 15 residues. Kept here is only the CDR3 DNA, which spans 45 bases and is read in frame from base 1. Based on the germline V gene, the CDR1 and CDR2 sequences are SGHVS and FQNEAQ. The intended sense of this specimen's time point label: about 28 days (+/-7) after the second vaccine dose. AZD1222 recipients given second doses at about 4 weeks or at about 12 weeks were pooled, since spike-specific TCR depth and breadth were not found to differ between the two schedules. Vaccinee samples were obtained from the UK trials COV001 and COV002, which included a single-blind randomized controlled phase 2/3 trial of AZD1222 (ChAdOx1 nCoV-19) in healthy adults. For TCRbeta chain sequencing, PBMC samples from trial participants were taken at day 0 and at day 28 after the second dose.

The rearrangement combines TRBV7-8 with TRBJ2-2; tentative D gene TRBD1, with 5 bases matching. This sequence originates from an adult who received the AZD1222 COVID-19 vaccine. The specimen was peripheral blood, collected 28 days after the second AZD1222 dose. The base sequence is TGTGCCAGCAGCTTAGGCCAGGGCAACACCGGGGAGCTGTTTTTT. This codes for CASSLGQGNTGELFF.